This T cell receptor beta chain is from a study of T cells after yellow fever vaccination. Each CDR3 protein is one row after TCRdb ran MiXCR on the 5' RACE reads. The sample has about 310,000 distinct CDR3 sequences, 3.6% seen once. This clonotype was observed at least ten times. The V gene lost 6 bases and the J gene lost 2 bases, with 23 bases spanning the gap. The CDR3 length is 17 residues. The source is a man between 18 and 35 years old who received the YFV17D yellow fever vaccine. The sample consisted of PBMCs, taken on the day of the yellow fever booster vaccination. The V gene is TRBV12-3 or TRBV12-4, the J gene TRBJ2-7; perhaps TRBD2 as D (6 bases). The chain's CDR3 is CASRSIYGLGGTYEQYF. The CDR3 bases are TGTGCCAGCAGATCCATTTATGGTCTCGGAGGGACCTACGAGCAGTACTTC.